This is a list of T cell receptor beta chains from one sample in a study of cytomegalovirus exposure and HLA in healthy donors. Assay: immunoSEQ multiplex PCR; the TCRdb copy retains only in-frame clones and omits some. This repertoire shows approximately 140,000 clones, about 73% found once; its top ten account for 3%. The specimen sequenced was PBMCs. These TCRs come from a man aged 35 to 55 in good health and CMV-seropositive. Both conserved end residues are part of each CDR3. A D gene is named only where the DNA matches it firmly. Clone size is given for some rows only: seen once, a few or many times, or a class if the clone is expanded.

clone_size,v_call,j_call,d_call,cdr3_aa,cdr3_nt
NA,TRBV9,TRBJ2-3,NA,CASSVGLPSDTQYF,TGTGCCAGCAGCGTAGGACTACCGTCGGATACGCAGTATTTT
NA,TRBV4-1,TRBJ1-2,TRBD1,CASSRDRGIYGYTF,TGCGCCAGCAGCCGGGACAGGGGAATCTATGGCTACACCTTC
NA,TRBV29-1,TRBJ2-1,TRBD1,CSVTGQGGANEQFF,TGCAGCGTGACCGGACAGGGTGGGGCCAATGAGCAGTTCTTC
NA,TRBV10-1,TRBJ2-5,NA,CASTGRRKAIDQETQYF,TGCGCCAGCACCGGAAGAAGGAAAGCGATCGACCAAGAGACCCAGTACTTC
once,TRBV18,TRBJ2-3,NA,CASSPIGQATDTQYF,TGTGCCAGCTCACCTATTGGGCAGGCCACAGATACGCAGTATTTT
NA,TRBV27,TRBJ2-1,NA,CASSRGTEQFF,TGTGCCAGCAGTAGGGGAACTGAGCAGTTCTTC
once,TRBV10-3,TRBJ1-4,NA,CAIGANEKLFF,TGTGCCATCGGAGCTAATGAAAAACTGTTTTTT
few,TRBV21-1,TRBJ1-2,NA,CASSKSRVPVYGYTF,TGTGCCAGCAGCAAAAGCAGGGTCCCCGTCTATGGCTACACCTTC
few,TRBV30,TRBJ1-2,NA,CAWTRFVGYTF,TGTGCCTGGACCCGGTTCGTCGGCTACACCTTC
NA,TRBV5-1,TRBJ1-1,NA,CASSSGSSEAFF,TGCGCCAGCAGCTCCGGGTCGTCTGAAGCTTTCTTT
NA,TRBV2,TRBJ2-1,TRBD1,CASSDPGQASGYEQFF,TGTGCCAGCAGTGATCCGGGACAGGCGTCAGGGTATGAGCAGTTCTTC
few,TRBV5-6,TRBJ1-2,NA,CASSREVASGYTF,TGTGCCAGCAGCCGGGAGGTAGCCAGTGGCTACACCTTC
few,TRBV5-6,TRBJ2-1,NA,CASGRQGDEQFF,TGTGCCAGCGGTAGACAAGGCGATGAGCAGTTCTTC
NA,TRBV29-1,TRBJ1-2,NA,CSVEDSGVDGYTF,TGCAGCGTTGAGGACTCCGGTGTCGATGGCTACACCTTC
NA,TRBV7-2,TRBJ2-2,TRBD2,CASSLAGAVTGELFF,TGTGCCAGCAGCCTAGCGGGAGCAGTGACCGGGGAGCTGTTTTTT
NA,TRBV19,TRBJ2-3,TRBD2,CASSLGAGVTDTQYF,TGTGCCAGTAGTCTTGGGGCGGGAGTCACAGATACGCAGTATTTT
NA,TRBV19,TRBJ1-1,NA,CASSIIGVTEAFF,TGTGCCAGTAGTATAATCGGGGTCACTGAAGCTTTCTTT
NA,TRBV7-3,TRBJ2-3,TRBD2,CASSPGDYEFVDTQYF,TGTGCCAGCAGCCCCGGGGACTACGAATTTGTGGATACGCAGTATTTT
NA,TRBV6-5,TRBJ2-3,NA,CASRNKNTDTQYF,TGTGCCAGCAGAAATAAAAACACAGATACGCAGTATTTT
NA,TRBV7-3,TRBJ2-1,TRBD2,CASSLTLAGVGEQFF,TGTGCCAGCAGCTTAACGTTAGCGGGAGTAGGTGAGCAGTTCTTC
NA,TRBV6-5,TRBJ2-6,NA,CASRSRGAGANVLTF,TGTGCCAGCAGAAGCAGGGGGGCAGGGGCCAACGTCCTGACTTTC
NA,TRBV15,TRBJ2-7,NA,CATSRDPKSTYEQYF,TGTGCCACCAGCAGAGATCCCAAGAGCACCTACGAGCAGTACTTC
NA,TRBV6-5,TRBJ2-7,NA,CASSYSRGNYEQYF,TGTGCCAGCAGTTACTCGCGCGGGAACTACGAGCAGTACTTC
NA,TRBV9,TRBJ2-6,NA,CASSEHGQPIGANVLTF,TGTGCCAGCAGCGAACACGGACAGCCAATTGGGGCCAACGTCCTGACTTTC
few,TRBV5-4,TRBJ2-1,TRBD2,CASSFGLAGVDNEQFF,TGTGCCAGCAGCTTCGGACTAGCGGGAGTGGACAATGAGCAGTTCTTC
NA,TRBV5-1,TRBJ2-1,NA,CASSSGLLYNEQFF,TGCGCCAGCAGCTCGGGACTTCTTTACAATGAGCAGTTCTTC
NA,TRBV10-2,TRBJ2-6,NA,CASSPGQLSGANVLTF,TGCGCCAGCAGTCCGGGACAACTCTCTGGGGCCAACGTCCTGACTTTC
NA,TRBV18,TRBJ1-3,NA,CASSAGGAGNTIYF,TGTGCCAGCTCGGCCGGGGGGGCTGGAAACACCATATATTTT
once,TRBV5-1,TRBJ1-1,NA,CASSLAGDDTEAFF,TGCGCCAGCAGCTTGGCAGGGGACGACACTGAAGCTTTCTTT
NA,TRBV7-3,TRBJ1-4,NA,CASSLSGQGNEKLFF,TGTGCCAGCAGCTTATCCGGGCAGGGGAATGAAAAACTGTTTTTT
NA,TRBV2,TRBJ2-7,NA,CASNEQGPPDEQYF,TGTGCCAGCAACGAACAGGGTCCTCCCGACGAGCAGTACTTC
few,TRBV5-5,TRBJ2-3,NA,CASSLVSSTDTQYF,TGTGCCAGCAGCTTGGTTAGTAGCACAGATACGCAGTATTTT
NA,TRBV5-1,TRBJ2-1,TRBD2,CASSTLPPLAGNNEQFF,TGCGCCAGCAGTACCCTGCCTCCGCTAGCGGGCAACAATGAGCAGTTCTTC
NA,TRBV27,TRBJ2-1,NA,CASSLNRNEQFF,TGTGCCAGCAGTTTAAATCGTAATGAGCAGTTCTTC
once,TRBV4-1,TRBJ2-7,NA,CASSQDPAASSYEQYF,TGCGCCAGCAGCCAAGATCCGGCGGCAAGCTCCTACGAGCAGTACTTC
NA,TRBV7-9,TRBJ1-2,NA,CSSSLDQYYGYTF,TGTTCCAGCAGCTTAGATCAGTACTATGGCTACACCTTC
NA,TRBV18,TRBJ2-3,NA,CASSQDYPDTQYF,TGTGCCAGCTCACAGGACTACCCAGATACGCAGTATTTT